This T cell receptor beta chain came from a study of blood T cell repertoires in COVID-19. At the level of the study: Italy, Spain and the United States were the sources of the convalescent and acute COVID-19 samples. Sources were T cells, B-cell-depleted T cells, or PBMCs; the material itself was cDNA or gDNA.

Profiling relied on immunoSEQ multiplex PCR, and the TCRdb table lists in-frame clones only, not all of them. Here the sample spans around 430,000 clones, around nine tenths being singletons. Per the germline V gene, CDR1 is MNHEY and CDR2 is SVGEGT. Trimming cost V 6 bases and J 0 bases; bases outside gene matches: 6. The CDR3 sequence is 17 residues long. Study members were between about 18 and 100 years old and lived in 24 US regions. The sequence was obtained from a woman aged 50 to 60 who had recovered from COVID-19. The rearrangement joins TRBV6-2 or TRBV6-3 to TRBJ2-3; TRBD2 matches at 13 bases. Sequencing was done on a sample of PBMCs or T cells enriched from blood (not recorded which). CDR3 protein: CASSQTSGGPSTDTQYF. DNA of the CDR3: TGTGCCAGCAGCCAGACTAGCGGGGGGCCTAGCACAGATACGCAGTATTTT.